Here is one TCR beta chain with its context. No antigen is known for it. This specimen belongs to a study of cytomegalovirus exposure and HLA in healthy donors. Study results and limitations: Most TCR sequences proved rare, with some public TCRs found in many donors.

This PCR relied on a set of 60 Vbeta primers and 13 Jbeta primers. The protocol was immunoSEQ multiplex PCR, while the TCRdb copy is restricted to in-frame clones and leaves out a portion. The sample contains 130,000 to 150,000 clones, roughly 80% of which appear only once. The CDR3 is 15 amino acids. Trimming left V 5 bases short and J 0 bases short, with 11 bases between. Germline CDR1 reads MNHNY; CDR2 reads SVGAGI (reference sequence). The J gene is TRBJ2-4, the V gene TRBV6-6; tentative D call: TRBD1 (5 bases). This sequence was found in a woman aged 40 to 50 in good health and CMV-seropositive. Source material: PBMCs. This chain's CDR3 is CASSRGALAKNIQYF. CDR3 coding DNA: TGTGCCAGCAGTCGTGGGGCCTTAGCCAAAAACATTCAGTACTTC.